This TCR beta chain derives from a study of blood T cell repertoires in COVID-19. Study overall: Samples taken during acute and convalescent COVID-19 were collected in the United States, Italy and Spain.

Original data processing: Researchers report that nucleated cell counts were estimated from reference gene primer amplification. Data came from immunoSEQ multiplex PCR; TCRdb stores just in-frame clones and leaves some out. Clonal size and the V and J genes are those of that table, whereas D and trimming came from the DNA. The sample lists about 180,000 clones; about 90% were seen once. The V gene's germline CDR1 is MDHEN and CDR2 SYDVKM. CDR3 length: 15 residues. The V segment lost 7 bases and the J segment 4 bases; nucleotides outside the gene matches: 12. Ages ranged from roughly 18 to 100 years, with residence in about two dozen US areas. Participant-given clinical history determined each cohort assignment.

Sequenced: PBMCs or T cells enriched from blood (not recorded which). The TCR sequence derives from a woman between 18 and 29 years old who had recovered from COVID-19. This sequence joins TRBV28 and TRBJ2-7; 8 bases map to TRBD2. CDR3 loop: CASTRGGTRRYEQYF. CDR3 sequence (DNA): TGTGCCAGCACCAGAGGCGGGACTAGACGTTACGAGCAGTACTTC.